The TCR beta chain under discussion was sequenced for a study of identical twins. Study results and caveats: Compared with models, monozygotic twins showed more out-of-frame TCR alpha sharing.

TCRdb redid the calling of the 5' RACE reads with MiXCR, one entry per CDR3 protein. The sample comprises 690,000 or so distinct CDR3 sequences, 5.5% to 6.5% of which are singletons, and roughly 1.8% rests with the top ten. Trimming cost V 3 bases and J 2 bases, with 8 bases left between them. CDR1 and CDR2 from the germline V gene are SQVTM and ANQGSEA. The CDR3 spans 12 residues. At least ten counts were recorded for this clonotype. The antigen remains undetermined. Material for sequencing was naive T cells sorted from blood. The chain joins TRBV29-1 to TRBJ2-7; a possible D gene is TRBD1 (6 bases). This receptor was taken from a man aged 18 to 30 in good health. Here the CDR3 reads CSVDTGPYEQYF. CDR3 bases: TGCAGCGTTGACACAGGGCCCTACGAGCAGTACTTC.